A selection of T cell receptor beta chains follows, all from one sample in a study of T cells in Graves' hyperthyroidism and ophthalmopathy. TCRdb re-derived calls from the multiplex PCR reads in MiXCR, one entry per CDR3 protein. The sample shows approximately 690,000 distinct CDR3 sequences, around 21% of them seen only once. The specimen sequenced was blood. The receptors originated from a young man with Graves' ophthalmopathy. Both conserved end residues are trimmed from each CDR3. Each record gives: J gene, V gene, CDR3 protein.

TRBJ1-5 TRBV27 ASSPLGSYSNQPQH
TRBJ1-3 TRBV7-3 ASSPLGPGDTIY
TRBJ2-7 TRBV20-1 SAPVRLGVSYEQY
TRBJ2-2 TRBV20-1 SARTSGGVEELF
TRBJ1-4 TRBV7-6 ASSSRRGQGANNEKLF
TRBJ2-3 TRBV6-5 ASRGTGVTQY
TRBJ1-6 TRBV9 ANSVEANSPLH
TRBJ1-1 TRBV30 AWSARTGEAF
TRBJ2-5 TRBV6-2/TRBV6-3 ASSGVRETQY
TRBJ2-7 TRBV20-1 SARASTYEQY
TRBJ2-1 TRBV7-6 ASSPAGGDREQF
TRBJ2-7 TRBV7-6 ASSSEKGAYEQY
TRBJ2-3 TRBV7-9 ASSLGSSGFTDTQY
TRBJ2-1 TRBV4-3 ASSQEGRNEQF
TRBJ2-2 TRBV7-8 ASSLPGGLAVNTGELF
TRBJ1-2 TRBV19 ASSIPGEYDGYT
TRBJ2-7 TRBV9 ASSGEVESGDEQY
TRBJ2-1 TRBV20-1 SAPDYPSSYNEQF
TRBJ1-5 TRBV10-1 ASSRIQGIQPQH
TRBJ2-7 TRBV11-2 ASSLAPEAGGYEQY
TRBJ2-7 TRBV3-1 ASSPTGGPREEQY
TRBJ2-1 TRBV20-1 SAQGLAGYNGQF
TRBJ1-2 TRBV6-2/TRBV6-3 ASSYGSSNGYT
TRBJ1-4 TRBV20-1 SARDGDGIEKLF
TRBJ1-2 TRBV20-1 SAWPPGQEGYT
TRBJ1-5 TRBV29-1 SVPGMGNQPQH
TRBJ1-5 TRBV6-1 ASNPGANQPQH
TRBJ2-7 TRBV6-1 ASSTGTGTYEQY
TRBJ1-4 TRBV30 AWMPNSPNEKLF
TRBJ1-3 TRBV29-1 SVGGGGRLENTIY
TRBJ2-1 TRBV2 ASRQSATHNEQF
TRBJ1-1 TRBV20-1 SARGDGVNTEAF
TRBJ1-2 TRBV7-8 ASMDRNYGYT
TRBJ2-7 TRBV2 ASSFGLAGMLYEQY
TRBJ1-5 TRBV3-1 ASSQGSQYSNQPQH
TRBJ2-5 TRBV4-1 ASSHVEGKETQY
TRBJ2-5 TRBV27 ASSLSAGQGAFQY
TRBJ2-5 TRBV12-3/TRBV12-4 ASSLTGVVETQY
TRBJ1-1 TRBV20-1 SARENSRSTEAF
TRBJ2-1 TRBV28 ASRGGQAGNNEQF
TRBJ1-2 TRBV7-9 ASSQLTGRDYGYT
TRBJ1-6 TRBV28 ASSPPITGANSPLH
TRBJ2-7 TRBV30 AWSVLLPGLAGAYEQY
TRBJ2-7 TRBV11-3 ASTPLAGVGEQY
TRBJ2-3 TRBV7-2 ASSLTATDTQY
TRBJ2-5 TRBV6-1 ASRRLGTAQETQY
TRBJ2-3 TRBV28 ASSLGTVTSTDTQY
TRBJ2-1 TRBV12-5 ASGLVLWASGLYNEQF
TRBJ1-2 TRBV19 ASSVVLQANYGYT
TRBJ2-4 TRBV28 ASSIGGGALKNIQY
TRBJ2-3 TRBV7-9 ASSLTSSDTQY
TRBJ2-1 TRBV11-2 ASSSTLNEQF
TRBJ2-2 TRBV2 ASSGQGSFSGELF
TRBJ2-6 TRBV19 ASSIAGAGANVLT
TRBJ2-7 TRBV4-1 ASSQGGQASSYEQY
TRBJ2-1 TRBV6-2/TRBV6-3 ASRTIGQEQF
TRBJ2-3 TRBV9 ASSVGLAATYTQY
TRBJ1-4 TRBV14 ASSQEGRIATNEKLF